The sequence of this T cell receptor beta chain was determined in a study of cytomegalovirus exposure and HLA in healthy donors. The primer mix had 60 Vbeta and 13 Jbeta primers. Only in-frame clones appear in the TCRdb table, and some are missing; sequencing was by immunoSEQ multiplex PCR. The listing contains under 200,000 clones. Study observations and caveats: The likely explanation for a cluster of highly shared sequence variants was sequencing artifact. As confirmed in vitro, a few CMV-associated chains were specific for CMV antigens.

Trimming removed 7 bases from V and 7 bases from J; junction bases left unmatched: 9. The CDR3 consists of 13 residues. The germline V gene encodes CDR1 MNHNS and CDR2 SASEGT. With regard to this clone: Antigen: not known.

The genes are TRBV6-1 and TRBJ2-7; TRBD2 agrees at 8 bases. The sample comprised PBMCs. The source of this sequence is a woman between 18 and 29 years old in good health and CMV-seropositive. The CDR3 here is CASILAAGGEQYF. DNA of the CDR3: TGTGCCAGCATACTAGCGGCCGGGGGGGAGCAGTACTTC.